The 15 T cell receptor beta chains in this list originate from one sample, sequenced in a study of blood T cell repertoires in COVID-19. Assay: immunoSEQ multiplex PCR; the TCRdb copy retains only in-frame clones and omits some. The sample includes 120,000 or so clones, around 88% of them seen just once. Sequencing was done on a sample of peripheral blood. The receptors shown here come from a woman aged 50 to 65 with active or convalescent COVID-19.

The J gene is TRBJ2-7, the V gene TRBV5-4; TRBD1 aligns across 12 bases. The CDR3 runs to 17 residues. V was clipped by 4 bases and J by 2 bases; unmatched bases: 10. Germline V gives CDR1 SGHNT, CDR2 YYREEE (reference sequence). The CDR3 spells CASSPGQGATLTYEQYF. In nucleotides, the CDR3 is TGTGCCAGCAGCCCGGGACAGGGGGCAACTCTAACCTACGAGCAGTACTTC.

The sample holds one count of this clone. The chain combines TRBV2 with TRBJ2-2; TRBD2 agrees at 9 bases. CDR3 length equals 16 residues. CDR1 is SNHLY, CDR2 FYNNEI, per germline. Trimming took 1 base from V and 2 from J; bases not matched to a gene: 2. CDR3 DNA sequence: TGTGCCAGCAGTGAAGAGCTAGCGGGAAACACCGGGGAGCTGTTTTTT. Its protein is CASSEELAGNTGELFF.

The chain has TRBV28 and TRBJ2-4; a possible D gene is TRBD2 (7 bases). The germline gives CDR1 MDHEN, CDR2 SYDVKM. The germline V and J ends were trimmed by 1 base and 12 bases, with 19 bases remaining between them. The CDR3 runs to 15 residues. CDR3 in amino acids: CASSLSAGARGSQYF. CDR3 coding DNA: TGTGCCAGCAGTTTATCCGCGGGGGCCAGGGGTAGTCAGTACTTC.

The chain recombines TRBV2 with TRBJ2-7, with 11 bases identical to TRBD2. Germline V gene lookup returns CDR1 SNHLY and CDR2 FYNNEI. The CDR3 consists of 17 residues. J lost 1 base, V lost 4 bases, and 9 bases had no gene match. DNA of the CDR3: TGTGCCAGCAGTGGTAGCCTGACTAGCGGGATATCCTACGAGCAGTACTTC. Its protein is CASSGSLTSGISYEQYF.

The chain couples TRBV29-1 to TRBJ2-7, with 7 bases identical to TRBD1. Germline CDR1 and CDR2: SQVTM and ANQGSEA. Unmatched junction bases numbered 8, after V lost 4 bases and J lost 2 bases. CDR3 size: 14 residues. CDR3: CSVVTGEAPYEQYF. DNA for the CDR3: TGCAGCGTTGTAACAGGGGAAGCCCCCTACGAGCAGTACTTC.

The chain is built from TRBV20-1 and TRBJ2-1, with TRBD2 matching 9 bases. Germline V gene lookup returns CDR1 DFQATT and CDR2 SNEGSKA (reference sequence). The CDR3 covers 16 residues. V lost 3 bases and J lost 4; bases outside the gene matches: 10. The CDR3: CSASEGTSRSYNEQFF. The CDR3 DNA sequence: TGCAGTGCTAGTGAGGGGACTAGCAGAAGTTACAATGAGCAGTTCTTC.

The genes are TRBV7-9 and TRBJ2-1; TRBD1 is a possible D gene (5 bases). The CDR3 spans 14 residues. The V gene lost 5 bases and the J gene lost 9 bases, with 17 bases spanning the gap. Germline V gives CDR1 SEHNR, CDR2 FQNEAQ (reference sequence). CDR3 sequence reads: CASSRVEDTAEQFF. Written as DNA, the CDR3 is TGTGCCAGCAGCCGCGTAGAGGACACCGCTGAGCAGTTCTTC. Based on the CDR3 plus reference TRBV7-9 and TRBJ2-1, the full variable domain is DTGVSQNPRHKITKRGQNVTFRCDPISEHNRLYWYRQTLGQGPEFLTYFQNEAQLEKSRLLSDRFSAERPKGSFSTLEIQRTEQGDSAMYLCASSRVEDTAEQFFGPGTRLTVL.

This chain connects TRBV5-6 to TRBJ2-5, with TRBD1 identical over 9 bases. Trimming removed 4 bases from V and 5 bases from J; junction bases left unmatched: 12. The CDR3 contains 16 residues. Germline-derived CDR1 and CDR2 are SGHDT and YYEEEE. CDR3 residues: CASSQYLTGGEETQYF. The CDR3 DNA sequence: TGTGCCAGCAGCCAATACCTGACAGGGGGAGAGGAGACCCAGTACTTC.

The CDR3 is CASSPQQGLGTGELFF. The CDR3 DNA sequence: TGTGCCAGCAGCCCCCAACAGGGGTTGGGCACCGGGGAGCTGTTTTTT. The chain couples TRBV28 to TRBJ2-2; TRBD1 matches 7 bases. Germline CDR1 reads MDHEN; CDR2 reads SYDVKM. V dropped 6 bases and J dropped 4; count of bases not matched to a gene: 11. CDR3 length: 16 amino acids. Full variable domain (missing parts from reference TRBV28 and TRBJ2-2): DVKVTQSSRYLVKRTGEKVFLECVQDMDHENMFWYRQDPGLGLRLIYFSYDVKMKEKGDIPEGYSVSREKKERFSLILESASTNQTSMYLCASSPQQGLGTGELFFGEGSRLTVL.

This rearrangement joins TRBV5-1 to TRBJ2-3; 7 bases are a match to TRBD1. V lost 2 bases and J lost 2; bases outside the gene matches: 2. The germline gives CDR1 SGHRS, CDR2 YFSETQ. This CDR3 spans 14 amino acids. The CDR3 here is CASSLQGFTDTQYF. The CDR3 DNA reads TGCGCCAGCAGCTTACAGGGGTTCACAGATACGCAGTATTTT.

The CDR3 coding sequence is TGTGCCAGCAGTTACTCGTCAACCCCCAGGGATGAGCAGTTCTTC. Translating it yields CASSYSSTPRDEQFF. J is TRBJ2-1 and V is TRBV6-2 or TRBV6-3, with a possible D match to TRBD1 (5 bases). The CDR3 totals 15 residues. V lost 0 bases, J lost 8 bases, and 14 bases lay in between. Germline V gene data show CDR1 as MNHEY and CDR2 as SVGEGT.

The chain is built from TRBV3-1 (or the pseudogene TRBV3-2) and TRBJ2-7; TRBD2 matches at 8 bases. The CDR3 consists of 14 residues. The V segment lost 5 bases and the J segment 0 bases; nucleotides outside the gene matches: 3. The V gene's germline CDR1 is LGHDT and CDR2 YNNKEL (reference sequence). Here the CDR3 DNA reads TGTGCCAGCAGCACTAGCGGAAACTCCTACGAGCAGTACTTC. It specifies CASSTSGNSYEQYF.

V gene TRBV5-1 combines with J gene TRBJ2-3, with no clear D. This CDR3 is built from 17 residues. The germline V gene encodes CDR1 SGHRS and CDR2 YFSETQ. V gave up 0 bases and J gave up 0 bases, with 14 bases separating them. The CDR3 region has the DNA TGCGCCAGCAGCTTGGCCCCACTAAGCCCTAGCACAGATACGCAGTATTTT. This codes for CASSLAPLSPSTDTQYF.

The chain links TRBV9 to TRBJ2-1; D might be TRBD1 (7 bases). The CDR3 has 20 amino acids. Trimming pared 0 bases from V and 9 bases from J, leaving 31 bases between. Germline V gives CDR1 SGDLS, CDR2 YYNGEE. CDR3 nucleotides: TGTGCCAGCAGCGTAGAGTTAGGGGGCATCCGGGGGAGAAAGAAGGCTGAGCAGTTCTTC. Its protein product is CASSVELGGIRGRKKAEQFF.

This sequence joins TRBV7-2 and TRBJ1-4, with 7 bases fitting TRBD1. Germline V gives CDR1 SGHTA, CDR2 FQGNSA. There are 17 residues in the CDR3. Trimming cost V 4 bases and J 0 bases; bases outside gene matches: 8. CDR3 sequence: CASSSGTALATNEKLFF. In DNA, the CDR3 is TGTGCCAGCAGCTCCGGGACAGCTCTTGCAACTAATGAAAAACTGTTTTTT.